This record concerns one T cell receptor (beta chain) sequence. Its antigen is unknown. No quality values exist for individual bases; no much larger clone is one base distant. TCRbeta CDR3 regions were amplified from genomic DNA using the immunoSEQ Assay, a bias-controlled multiplex PCR. The paper's processing steps were these. The number of nucleated cells in each sample was estimated by amplification of reference gene primers within the assay. To quantify the absolute abundance of each unique TCRbeta CDR3 rearrangement, sequence reads were collapsed and filtered. Productive Simpson clonality was computed per sample as the square root of Simpson's diversity index over productive rearrangements. TCRdb limited this immuneACCESS table to in-frame rearrangements with V and J called. A share of clones is missing; checked studies link under half to unresolved V genes, and the rest is unexplained. V, J and clone size are those of that table, while D and trimming were read from the DNA. Within this sample are around 35,000 clones, with more than 85% of them counted one time only. The ten largest clonotypes hold about 61% of the sample.

This entry belongs to a study of blood T cell repertoires in COVID-19 (dated by TCRdb to about 2020). About the study as a whole: Collaborator samples came from the United States, Italy and Spain and covered acute and convalescent phases of COVID-19. The repertoires were made available in a free public database intended to serve as a resource for research on the immune response to SARS-CoV-2. Where available, HLA class I and class II types were taken from metadata supplied by the sample provider and were not determined by assay-based typing. The prospective study material was composed of cDNA or gDNA derived from T cells, B-cell-depleted T cells, or PBMCs. The samples were drawn from the first 160 participants of the ongoing ImmuneRACE study and from 1,200 or so subjects provided by 6 global collaborators. Nearly every sample came with metadata listing a de-identified subject ID, COVID-19 status, age in years and sex. Deeply sampled blood TCRbeta repertoires from subjects exposed to, actively infected with, or recovered from COVID-19 were included in the dataset. Study-wide conclusions, independent of this receptor: The quantity of clinical and demographic metadata differed by source and by participant and was supplied without curation.

The collaborating institutions used their own protocols to collect whole blood in K2EDTA tubes. For TCRbeta analysis, collaborator samples were shipped as frozen whole blood, as isolated PBMCs, or as DNA extracted from either sample type. The CDR3 has 12 amino acids, counting the end cysteine and phenylalanine. CDR3 DNA only is kept here, 36 bases in frame from base 1. V trim: 6 bases; J trim: 6 bases; unmatched bases: 5. For CDR1 and CDR2, the germline V gene lists MNHEY and SVGAGI. The sequencing input was peripheral blood. The receptor's source is a man in his 70s with acute or convalescent COVID-19. The chain uses TRBV6-5 and TRBJ2-7; 7 bases in the junction line up with TRBD2. The CDR3 region: CASRTSSPEQYF. The DNA sequence reads TGTGCCAGCAGGACTAGCTCCCCCGAGCAGTACTTC.